This T cell receptor beta chain was observed in a study of T cell repertoires in cytomegalovirus infection. Notes on this clonotype: Its antigen is currently unknown.

TCRdb re-derived calls from the reads in MiXCR, one entry per CDR3 protein. Of some 940,000 distinct CDR3 sequences listed, about a third are singletons. CDR1 SNHLY and CDR2 FYNNEI come from the germline V gene. The CDR3 extends over 17 amino acids. Trimming took 7 bases from V and 0 from J; bases not matched to a gene: 8. The rearrangement links TRBV2 to TRBJ2-6; 8 nucleotides align to TRBD1. This sequence was found in a human donor in good health (CMV status not recorded). Some clones in this sample may be carry-over from other donors' samples. Sample: cultured CD8+ T cells from PBMCs, taken from culture after CMV antigen stimulation. The CDR3 DNA sequence: TGTGCCAGCATCGGGACAGGAAAAAGCTCTGGGGCCAACGTCCTGACTTTC. It codes for CASIGTGKSSGANVLTF.